This T cell receptor (beta chain) was observed in a study of circulating CD8 cells and anti-PD-1 response in melanoma. The overall study: Every 2 weeks, patients got 3 mg/kg nivolumab intravenously.

Using around 16 ng of total RNA, TCR libraries were made with the QIAseq Immune Repertoire TCR panel. Each CDR3 protein gets one entry after TCRdb re-called the reads with MiXCR. Altogether hundreds of distinct CDR3 sequences are present, around 15% being singletons, with the ten largest covering roughly 45%. Study conclusions and caveats: Published repertoire comparisons used only baseline and M1 samples from a small cohort with few responders. Expanded sorted subsets were checked for tumor reactivity using peptides. Clonotype sharing was highest between DPOS and TIGIT subsets.

V lost 6 bases, J lost 2 bases, and 5 bases stayed unmatched. This CDR3 has 13 residues. The germline V gene encodes CDR1 GTSNPN and CDR2 SVGIG (reference sequence). Four subsets defined by PD-1 and/or TIGIT were sorted from live CD3+CD8+TCRalphabeta+ cells. This clonotype ranks as medium-sized. The antigen is not known. This receptor was identified in a human donor with melanoma. This sample comprised CD8+ T cells from PBMCs, obtained at baseline or after one month of anti-PD-1 therapy (not recorded which). The chain combines TRBV30 with TRBJ2-3, with 7 bases that match TRBD2. CDR3 residues: CACLAENTDTQYF. The CDR3 DNA follows: TGTGCCTGTCTAGCGGAGAACACAGATACGCAGTATTTT.